This TCR beta chain comes out of a study of radiotherapy plus CTLA-4 blockade in lung cancer. As regards this clone: Antigen: not known.

Broader study findings: There was expansion of tumor-derived TCR clones in blood after radiotherapy plus ipilimumab. Dynamics of early blood T cell clones, together with interferon-beta, were reportedly the best predictors of response.

Sequencing was performed with immunoSEQ multiplex PCR; in TCRdb, only in-frame clones are kept and a portion is missing. The repertoire holds about 55,000 clones, with almost 85% as singletons. This CDR3 is built from 15 residues. V gave up 2 bases and J gave up 5 bases; unmatched junction bases: 6. Germline loops: CDR1 SEHNR, CDR2 FQNEAQ (reference sequence). Enrolled patients, whose metastatic non-small-cell lung cancer was chemo-refractory, received focal radiation plus CTLA-4 blockade with ipilimumab. The J gene is TRBJ2-5, the V gene TRBV7-9; the match to TRBD2 covers 9 bases. The origin of this receptor is a human donor with non-small cell lung cancer whose response to radiotherapy plus ipilimumab could not be evaluated. The sequencing used peripheral blood, collected from a patient treated with radiotherapy plus ipilimumab. The CDR3 here is CASSLLAGWGETQYF. The CDR3 DNA follows: TGTGCCAGCAGCTTACTAGCGGGATGGGGGGAGACCCAGTACTTC.